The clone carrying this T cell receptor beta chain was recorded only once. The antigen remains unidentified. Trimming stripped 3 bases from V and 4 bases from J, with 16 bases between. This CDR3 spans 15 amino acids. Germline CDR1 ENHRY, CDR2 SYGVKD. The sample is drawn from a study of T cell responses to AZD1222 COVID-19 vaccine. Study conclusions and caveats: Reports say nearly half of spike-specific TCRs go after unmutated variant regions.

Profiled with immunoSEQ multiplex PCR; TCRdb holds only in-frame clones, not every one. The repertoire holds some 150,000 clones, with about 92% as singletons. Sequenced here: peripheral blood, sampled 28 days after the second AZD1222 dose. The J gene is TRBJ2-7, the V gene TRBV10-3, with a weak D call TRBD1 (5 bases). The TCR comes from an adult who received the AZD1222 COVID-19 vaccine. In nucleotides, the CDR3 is TGTGCCATCAGTGAAGGGCAGGGATCATTGTACGAGCAGTACTTC. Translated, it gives CAISEGQGSLYEQYF.